This T cell receptor beta chain was profiled in a study of control samples from healthy donors and cancer patients. This clone came up a few times. After removal of 2 bases from V and 1 base from J, the junction contained 5 bases not matched to a gene. The CDR3 covers 16 residues. Germline CDR1 is ENHRY and CDR2 is SYGVKD. Data came from immunoSEQ multiplex PCR; TCRdb stores just in-frame clones and leaves some out. The sample carries tens of thousands of clones, around 91% recorded once. The rearrangement joins TRBV10-3 to TRBJ2-3, with TRBD2 identical over 8 bases. The TCR was taken from a man aged 50 to 60 in good health. The sample taken for sequencing was blood. This CDR3 reads CAISEAGRGGTDTQYF. CDR3 sequence (DNA): TGTGCCATCAGTGAGGCGGGGCGGGGGGGCACAGATACGCAGTATTTT.